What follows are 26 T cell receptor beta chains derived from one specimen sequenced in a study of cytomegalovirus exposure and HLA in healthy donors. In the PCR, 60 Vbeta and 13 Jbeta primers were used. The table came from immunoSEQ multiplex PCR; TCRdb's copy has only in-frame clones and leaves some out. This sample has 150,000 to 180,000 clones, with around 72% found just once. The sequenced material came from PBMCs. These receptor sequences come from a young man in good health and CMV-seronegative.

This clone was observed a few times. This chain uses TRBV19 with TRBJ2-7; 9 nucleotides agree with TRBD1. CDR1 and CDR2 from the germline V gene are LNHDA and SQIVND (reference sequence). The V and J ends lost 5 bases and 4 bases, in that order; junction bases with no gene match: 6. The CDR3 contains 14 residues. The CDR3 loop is CASSSFDRGYEQYF. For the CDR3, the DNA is TGTGCCAGTAGTTCCTTTGACAGGGGGTACGAGCAGTACTTC.

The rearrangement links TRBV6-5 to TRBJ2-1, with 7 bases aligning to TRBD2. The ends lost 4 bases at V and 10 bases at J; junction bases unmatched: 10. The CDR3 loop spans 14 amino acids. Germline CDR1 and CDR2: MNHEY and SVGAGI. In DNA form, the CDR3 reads TGTGCCAGCAGTTCCCTCGGGGCTAGCGGAGAGCAGTTCTTC. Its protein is CASSSLGASGEQFF.

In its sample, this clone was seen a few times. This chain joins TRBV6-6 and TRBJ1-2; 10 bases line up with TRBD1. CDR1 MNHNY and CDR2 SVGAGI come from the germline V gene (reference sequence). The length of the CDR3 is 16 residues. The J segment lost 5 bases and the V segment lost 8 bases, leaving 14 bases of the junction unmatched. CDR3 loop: CASRPFRDRGGYGYTF. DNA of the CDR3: TGTGCCAGCCGCCCATTCCGGGACAGGGGAGGGTATGGCTACACCTTC.

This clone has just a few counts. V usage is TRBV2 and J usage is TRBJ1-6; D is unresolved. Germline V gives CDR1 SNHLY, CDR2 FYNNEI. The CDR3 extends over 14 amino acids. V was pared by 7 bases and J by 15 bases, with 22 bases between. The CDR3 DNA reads TGTGCCAGCAAAGAGACCGGGCGGGTTGGAAACCTCCACTTT. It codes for CASKETGRVGNLHF.

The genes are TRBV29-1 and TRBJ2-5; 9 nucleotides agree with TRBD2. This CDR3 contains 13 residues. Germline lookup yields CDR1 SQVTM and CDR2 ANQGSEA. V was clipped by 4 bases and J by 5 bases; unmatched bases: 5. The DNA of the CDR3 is TGCAGCGTTGGGCGGGGGGGGGCGGAGACCCAGTACTTC. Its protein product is CSVGRGGAETQYF.

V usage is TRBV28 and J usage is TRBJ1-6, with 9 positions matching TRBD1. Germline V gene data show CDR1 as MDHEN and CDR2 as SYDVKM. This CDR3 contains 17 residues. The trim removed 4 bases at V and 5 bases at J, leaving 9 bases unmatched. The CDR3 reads CASSSYPGQGDNSPLHF. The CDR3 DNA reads TGTGCCAGCAGTTCGTATCCGGGACAGGGTGATAATTCACCCCTCCACTTT.

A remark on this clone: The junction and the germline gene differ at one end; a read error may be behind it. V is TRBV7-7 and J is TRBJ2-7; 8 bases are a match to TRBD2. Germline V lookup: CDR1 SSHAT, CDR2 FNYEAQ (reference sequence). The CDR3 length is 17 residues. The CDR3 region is CASSFSGAMPLGYEQYF. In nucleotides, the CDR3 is TGTGCTAGCAGCTTTAGCGGGGCCATGCCATTAGGCTACGAGCAGTACTTC.

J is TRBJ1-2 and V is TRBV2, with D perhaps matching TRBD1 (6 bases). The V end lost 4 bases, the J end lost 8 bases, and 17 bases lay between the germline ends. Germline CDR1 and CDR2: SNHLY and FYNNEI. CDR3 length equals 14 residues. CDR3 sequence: CASSVIGSRGGYTF. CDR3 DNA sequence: TGTGCCAGCAGTGTTATCGGCTCCAGGGGAGGCTACACCTTC.

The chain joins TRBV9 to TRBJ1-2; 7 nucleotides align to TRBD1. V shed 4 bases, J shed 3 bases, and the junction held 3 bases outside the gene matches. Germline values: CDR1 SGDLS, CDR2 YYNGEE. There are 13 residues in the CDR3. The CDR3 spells CASSQDRDYGYTF. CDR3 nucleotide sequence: TGTGCCAGCAGCCAAGACAGGGACTATGGCTACACCTTC.

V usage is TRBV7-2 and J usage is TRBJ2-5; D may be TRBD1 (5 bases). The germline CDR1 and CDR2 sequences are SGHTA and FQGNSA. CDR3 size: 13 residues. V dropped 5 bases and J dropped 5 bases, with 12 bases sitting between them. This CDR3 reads CASSQGVRETQYF. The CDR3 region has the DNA TGTGCCAGCAGCCAAGGGGTTCGGGAGACCCAGTACTTC.

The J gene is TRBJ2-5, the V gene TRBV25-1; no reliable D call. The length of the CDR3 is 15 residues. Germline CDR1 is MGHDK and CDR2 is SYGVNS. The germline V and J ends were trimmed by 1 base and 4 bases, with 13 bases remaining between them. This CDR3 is CASSEWSGFRETQYF. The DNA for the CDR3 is TGTGCCAGCAGTGAATGGTCAGGTTTTCGAGAGACCCAGTACTTC.

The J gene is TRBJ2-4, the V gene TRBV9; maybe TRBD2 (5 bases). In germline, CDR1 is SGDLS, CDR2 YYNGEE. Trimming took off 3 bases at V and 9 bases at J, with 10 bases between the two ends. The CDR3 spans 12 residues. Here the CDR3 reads CASSAEGFIQYF. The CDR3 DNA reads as TGTGCCAGCAGCGCCGAGGGTTTCATTCAGTACTTC.

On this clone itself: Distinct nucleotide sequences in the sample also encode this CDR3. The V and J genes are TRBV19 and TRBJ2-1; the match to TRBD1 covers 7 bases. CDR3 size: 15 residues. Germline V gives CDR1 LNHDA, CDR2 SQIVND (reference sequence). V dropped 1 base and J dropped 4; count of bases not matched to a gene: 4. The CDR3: CASSIGTGPYNEQFF. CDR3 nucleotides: TGTGCCAGTAGTATAGGGACAGGACCGTACAATGAGCAGTTCTTC.

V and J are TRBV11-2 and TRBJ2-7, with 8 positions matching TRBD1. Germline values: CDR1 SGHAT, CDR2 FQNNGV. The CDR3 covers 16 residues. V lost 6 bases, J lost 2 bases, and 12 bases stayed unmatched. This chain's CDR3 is CASSPWGGQGPYEQYF. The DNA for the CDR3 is TGTGCCAGCAGTCCGTGGGGCGGACAGGGACCCTACGAGCAGTACTTC.

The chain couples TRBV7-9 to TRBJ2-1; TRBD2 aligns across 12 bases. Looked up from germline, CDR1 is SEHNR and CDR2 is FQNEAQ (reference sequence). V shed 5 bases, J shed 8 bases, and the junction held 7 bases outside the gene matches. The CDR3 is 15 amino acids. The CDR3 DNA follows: TGTGCCAGCAGCCTACCGGGACTAGCGGGCCATGAGCAGTTCTTC. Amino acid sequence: CASSLPGLAGHEQFF.

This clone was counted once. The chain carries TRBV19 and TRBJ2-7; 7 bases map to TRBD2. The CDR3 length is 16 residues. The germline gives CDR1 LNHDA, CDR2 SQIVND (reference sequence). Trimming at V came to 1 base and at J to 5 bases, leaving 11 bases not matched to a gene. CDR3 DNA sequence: TGTGCCAGTAGTATAGCCGGGGGGTACGTGTTGGACGAGCAGTACTTC. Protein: CASSIAGGYVLDEQYF. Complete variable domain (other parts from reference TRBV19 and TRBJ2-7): DGGITQSPKYLFRKEGQNVTLSCEQNLNHDAMYWYRQDPGQGLRLIYYSQIVNDFQKGDIAEGYSVSREKKESFPLTVTSAQKNPTAFYLCASSIAGGYVLDEQYFGPGTRLTVT.

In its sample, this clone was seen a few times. The CDR3 DNA follows: TGTGCCAGCAGCCCGGGTGGTAGCGGGGCTTCCTACGAGCAGTACTTC. Amino acid sequence: CASSPGGSGASYEQYF. The gene calls are TRBV5-6 and TRBJ2-7; TRBD2 aligns across 8 bases. The germline gives CDR1 SGHDT, CDR2 YYEEEE. The CDR3 is 16 residues long. Germline trimming cut 4 bases from V and 1 base from J; bases unmatched to any gene: 10. The full variable domain, rest sourced from reference TRBV5-6 and TRBJ2-7, is DAGVTQSPTHLIKTRGQQVTLRCSPKSGHDTVSWYQQALGQGPQFIFQYYEEEERQRGNFPDRFSGHQFPNYSSELNVNALLLGDSALYLCASSPGGSGASYEQYFGPGTRLTVT.

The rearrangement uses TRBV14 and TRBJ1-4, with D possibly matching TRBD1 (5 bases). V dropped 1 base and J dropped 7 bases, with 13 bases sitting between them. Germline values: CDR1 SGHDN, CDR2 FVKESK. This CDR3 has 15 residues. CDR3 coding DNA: TGTGCCAGCAGCCAAGGGAAACAGGAGATTGAAAAACTGTTTTTT. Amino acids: CASSQGKQEIEKLFF.

The CDR3 DNA is TGTGCCAGCAGTGAGGGCCAAAACATTCAGTACTTC. Its protein product is CASSEGQNIQYF. This chain links TRBV2 with TRBJ2-4, with D uncertain. This CDR3 is 12 amino acids long. Looked up from germline, CDR1 is SNHLY and CDR2 is FYNNEI. Trimming shortened V by 3 bases and J by 5 bases, and 5 bases separated the two germline ends.

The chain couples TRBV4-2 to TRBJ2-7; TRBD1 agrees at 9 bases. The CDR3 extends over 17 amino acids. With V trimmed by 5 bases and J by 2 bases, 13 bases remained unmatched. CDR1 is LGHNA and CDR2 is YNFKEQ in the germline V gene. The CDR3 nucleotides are TGTGCCAGCAGCTTGGATTTAGGACAGGGGAACCCCTACGAGCAGTACTTC. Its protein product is CASSLDLGQGNPYEQYF.

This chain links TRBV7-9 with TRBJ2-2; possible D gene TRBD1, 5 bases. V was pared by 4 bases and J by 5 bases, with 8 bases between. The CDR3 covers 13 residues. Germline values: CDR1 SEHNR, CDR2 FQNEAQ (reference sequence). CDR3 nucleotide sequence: TGTGCCAGCAGCTCGAGACAGACCGGGGAGCTGTTTTTT. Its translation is CASSSRQTGELFF.

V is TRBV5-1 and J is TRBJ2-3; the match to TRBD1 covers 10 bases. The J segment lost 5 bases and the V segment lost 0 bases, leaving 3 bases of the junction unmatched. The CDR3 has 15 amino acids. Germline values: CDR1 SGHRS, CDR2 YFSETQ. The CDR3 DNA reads TGCGCCAGCAGCTTGGGACAGGGGGCCGGAGATACGCAGTATTTT. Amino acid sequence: CASSLGQGAGDTQYF.

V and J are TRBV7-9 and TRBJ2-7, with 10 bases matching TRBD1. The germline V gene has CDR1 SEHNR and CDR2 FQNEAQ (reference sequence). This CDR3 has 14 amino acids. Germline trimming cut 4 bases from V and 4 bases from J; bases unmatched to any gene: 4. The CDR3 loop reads CASSSGQGIYEQYF. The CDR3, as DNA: TGTGCCAGCAGCTCGGGACAGGGGATTTACGAGCAGTACTTC.

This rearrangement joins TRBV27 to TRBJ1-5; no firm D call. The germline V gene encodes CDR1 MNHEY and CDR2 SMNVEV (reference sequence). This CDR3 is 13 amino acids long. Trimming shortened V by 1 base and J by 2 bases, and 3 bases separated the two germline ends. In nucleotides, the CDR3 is TGTGCCAGCAGTTTATTAGGCAATCAGCCCCAGCATTTT. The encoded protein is CASSLLGNQPQHF.

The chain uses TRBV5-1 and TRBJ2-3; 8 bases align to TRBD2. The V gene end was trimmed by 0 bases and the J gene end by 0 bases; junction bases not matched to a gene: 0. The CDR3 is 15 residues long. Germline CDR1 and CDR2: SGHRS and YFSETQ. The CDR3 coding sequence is TGCGCCAGCAGCTTGGCTAGCGGGAGCACAGATACGCAGTATTTT. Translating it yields CASSLASGSTDTQYF.

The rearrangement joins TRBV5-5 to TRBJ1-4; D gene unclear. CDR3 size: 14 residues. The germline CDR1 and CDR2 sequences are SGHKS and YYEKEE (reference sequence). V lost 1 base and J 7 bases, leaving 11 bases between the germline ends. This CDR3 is CASSLRVDLEKLFF. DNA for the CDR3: TGTGCCAGCAGCTTGCGGGTGGATCTTGAAAAACTGTTTTTT.